This T cell receptor beta chain was recovered during a study of cytomegalovirus exposure and HLA in healthy donors. Study findings and constraints: Across all donors, roughly uniform sequencing depth was an assumption of the presence/absence analyses. Across donors, most TCRs were seen rarely, yet some public ones were widespread. Earlier results showed most TCR beta V segments being productive about 87% or about 30% of the time. Certain indistinguishable V segments, among them TRBV6-2 and TRBV6-3, were excluded.

Primers: 60 Vbeta forward and 13 Jbeta reverse. Only in-frame clones appear in the TCRdb table, and some are missing; sequencing was by immunoSEQ multiplex PCR. The table lists about 160,000 clones, 70% of them singletons. The V end lost 0 bases, the J end lost 3 bases, and 11 bases lay between the germline ends. In germline, CDR1 is LNHNV, CDR2 YYDKDF (reference sequence). The CDR3 runs to 16 residues. This clone was recorded a few times. What it binds is unknown. The sequenced sample was PBMCs. The TCR originated in a man younger than 30 in good health and CMV-seropositive. The chain is built from TRBV15 and TRBJ1-4; D unresolved. CDR3 DNA sequence: TGTGCCACCAGCAGAGATGCCGCGGGCTCTAATGAAAAACTGTTTTTT. It encodes CATSRDAAGSNEKLFF.